Sequencing of this T cell receptor (beta chain) was carried out in a study of CD8+CD57+ T cells in acquired aplastic anemia. Per germline, CDR1 DFQATT and CDR2 SNEGSKA (reference sequence). V lost 0 bases to trimming and J lost 2 bases, with 13 bases between them. This CDR3 is built from 15 residues. By flow cytometry, patients selected for sequencing had shown an expansion of CD8+CD57+ cells. TCR beta VDJ and CDR3 were profiled, and genomic DNA was the template. TCRdb analysed the reads with MiXCR anew, one entry per CDR3 protein. The sample lists approximately 130,000 distinct CDR3 sequences, approximately 40% occurring once.

This sequence joins TRBV20-1 and TRBJ1-2; D not resolved. Sample: sorted CD4+, CD8+, or CD8+CD57+ T cells (not recorded which) from PBMCs. The sequence derives from a human donor with aplastic anemia. The CDR3 here is CSARDSEGVNYGYTF. The CDR3 bases are TGCAGTGCTAGAGATTCTGAGGGAGTCAACTATGGCTACACCTTC.